The source of this T cell receptor beta chain is a study of long-term antiretroviral therapy in people with HIV (dated by TCRdb to between 2022 and 2023). Describing the broader study: The earliest samples were collected roughly a decade before the 2015 WHO recommendation for immediate ART, at a time when ART was usually postponed until CD4 counts fell. No cross-contamination during QIAcube processing turned up in test extractions that ran a monoclonal T-cell line alongside 33 polyclonal samples. Among the approximately 27 participants with HIV, eleven were female. A retrospective serial study tested whether ART initiation and durable HIV suppression were associated with changes in peripheral blood TRB repertoire composition and diversity. A total of roughly 180 cryopreserved PBMC samples were contributed to the cohort by 30 adults with confirmed HIV infection, with samples collected serially over a mean of 6 years (range 1-12).

This clone was recorded a few times. Its antigen is still unknown. Qualities for individual bases were not recorded, and no much larger clone is one base off. The immunoSEQ hsTCRB v3.0 assay was used at survey level resolution to sequence the TRB variable region. A depth of 40,000-50,000 T-cell genomes per sample was targeted for TRB sequencing. TRB libraries were pooled and sequenced on an Illumina MiSeq using a v3 150-cycle kit. The published analysis was carried out like this. Analysis of repertoires was carried out in R inside a reproducible Nextflow workflow spanning QC, data transformation and analysis. LymphoSeq2, an R package for exploring AIRR-Seq data, was used to implement the custom analyses. After excluding several samples that yielded fewer than 5000 total TRB sequences, roughly 190 HIV repertoires remained for analysis. Of the approximately 190 retained HIV repertoires, over 55 were collected before and about 130 after ART initiation. Each repertoire was downsampled to 5000 TRB nucleotide sequences, and summary statistics were averaged across 100 downsampling iterations. Only TRB sequences with CDR3 regions of at least seven amino acids were retained for analysis. Diversity was measured with a Shannon entropy-derived clonality score and the Gini coefficient. Repertoire networks linked the top 5000 CDR3 amino acid sequences whenever two sequences differed by an edit distance of one. GLIPH2 predicted antigen specificity groups and MHC restriction for TRB CDR3 amino acid sequences. To flag known CMV, EBV, HIV or tissue antigen associations, CDR3 amino acid sequences were matched against VDJdb and McPAS-TCR. Pre-ART, post-ART and control groups were compared with Wilcoxon signed-rank tests and Holm-Bonferroni correction. The source is immuneACCESS, and TCRdb retained only in-frame sequences with V and J called. Part of the clones is not carried over; for the studies checked, unresolved V genes explain less than half of this, and the remainder is unexplained. From that table come the V and J calls and clone size; the DNA was used to work out D and trimming. The sample table records around 25,000 clones; 80% to 85% of these occur just once. The top ten clonotypes cover more than 15% of the sample.

What the research found in general, with its limitations: The samples span the years 2004 to 2017, and the ART regimens used may be less effective than current regimens. Because PBMC availability was limited, only the TCR beta chain was sequenced, with no alpha chain pairing. Starting ART was linked to a significant rise in TRB diversity, yet even with long-term ART the diversity remained significantly lower than in transplant donor controls. Expanded TRB clones identified before ART initiation dominated the repertoire at all time points, although this dominance fluctuated and declined in many PLHIV after ART. Because pre-ART samples had limited cell numbers, profiling was done on unsorted PBMC rather than on sorted CD4+ and CD8+ T cells. Inferences about post-ART repertoire changes were limited because no data were available on ART adherence, viral resistance or therapy changes. Narrower CDR3 length ranges were observed in HIV repertoires than in controls, and an antigen-experienced repertoire with only a slight naive shift after ART was suggested by the network structure.

The germline V gene supplies CDR1 SGHTA and CDR2 FQGTGA. The junction carries 7 bases between V and J, which are trimmed by 2 bases and 5 bases respectively. The CDR3 goes from the cysteine to the phenylalanine over 13 residues. Of all the DNA, just the CDR3 is kept, 39 bases in frame from base 1. To be included, a participant needed at least one PBMC sample from before ART initiation plus at least two post-ART samples. Treatment was received in the United States of America by all participants with HIV. Cryopreserved samples of 1-10 million PBMC were thawed and washed before DNA extraction. At the time of the earliest PBMC sample, participants with HIV were aged between roughly 20 and 54 years. PBMC samples were contributed by each participant from 1-4 timepoints before ART initiation and 2-8 timepoints after ART initiation, with a median of 7 samples. For every participant, serial HIV viral load, CD4+ T-cell count, ART history and demographic data were obtained. A Qiagen kit on a QIAcube was used to extract genomic DNA from unsorted PBMC, with samples processed in batches of 12.

The receptor was derived from a woman between 18 and 29 years old with HIV. This receptor chain uses TRBV7-3 and TRBJ1-5, with no confident D gene call. The specimen comprised unsorted PBMCs, sampled at the start of antiretroviral therapy, before treatment. Here the CDR3 is given as CASSLVHDQPQHF. The base sequence is TGTGCCAGCAGCTTAGTGCACGATCAGCCCCAGCATTTT.